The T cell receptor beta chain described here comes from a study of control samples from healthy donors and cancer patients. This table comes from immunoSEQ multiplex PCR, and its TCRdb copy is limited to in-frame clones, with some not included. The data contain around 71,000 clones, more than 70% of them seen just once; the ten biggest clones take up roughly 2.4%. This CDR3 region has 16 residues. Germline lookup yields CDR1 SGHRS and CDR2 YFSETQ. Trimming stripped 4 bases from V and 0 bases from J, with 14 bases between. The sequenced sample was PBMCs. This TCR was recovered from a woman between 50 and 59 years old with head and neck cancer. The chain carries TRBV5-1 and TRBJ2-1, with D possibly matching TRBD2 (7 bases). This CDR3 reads CASSEQRGASYNEQFF. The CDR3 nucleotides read TGCGCCAGCAGCGAACAACGGGGGGCCTCCTACAATGAGCAGTTCTTC.